The TCR beta chain described here comes from a study of blood T cell repertoires in COVID-19. Study-wide context: COVID-19 samples from acute and convalescent phases originated in the United States, Italy and Spain. Nucleic acid was either cDNA or gDNA, and it came from T cells, B-cell-depleted T cells, or PBMCs.

Source study methods: The assay estimated nucleated cells by amplifying reference gene primers. Repertoires were generated with immunoSEQ multiplex PCR, while TCRdb's copy carries only in-frame clones and drops some. V and J calls and clone size are copied from that table; D and trimming were computed from the DNA. Seen here are roughly 150,000 clones, under 85% observed once, and the top ten hold over 8.5%. The germline V gene encodes CDR1 DFQATT and CDR2 SNEGSKA (reference sequence). The length of the CDR3 is 15 residues. The J segment lost 7 bases and the V segment lost 3 bases, leaving 14 bases of the junction unmatched. This clone was seen only once.

The sequence was obtained from a man between 45 and 60 years old with active or convalescent COVID-19. The chain carries TRBV20-1 and TRBJ2-7, with 8 bases that match TRBD2. The sequenced material came from peripheral blood. In DNA, the CDR3 is TGCAGTGCTAGTTCCGCGGGAGGCCCCGATGGGGAGCAGTACTTC. Translation: CSASSAGGPDGEQYF.